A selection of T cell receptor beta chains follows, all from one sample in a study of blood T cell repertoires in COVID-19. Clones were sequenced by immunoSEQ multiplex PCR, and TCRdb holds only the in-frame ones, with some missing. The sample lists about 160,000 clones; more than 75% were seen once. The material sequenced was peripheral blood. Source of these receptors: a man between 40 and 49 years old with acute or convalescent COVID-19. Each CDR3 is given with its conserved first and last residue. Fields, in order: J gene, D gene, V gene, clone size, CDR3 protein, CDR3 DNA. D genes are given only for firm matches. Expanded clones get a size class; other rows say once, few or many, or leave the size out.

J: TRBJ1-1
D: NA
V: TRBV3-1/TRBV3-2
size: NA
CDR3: CASSQDLLGEAFF
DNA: TGTGCCAGCAGCCAAGATCTATTGGGAGAGGCTTTCTTT

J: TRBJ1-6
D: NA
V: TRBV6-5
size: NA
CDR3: CASSYSTENSPLHF
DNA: TGTGCCAGCAGTTACTCGACTGAAAATTCACCCCTCCACTTT

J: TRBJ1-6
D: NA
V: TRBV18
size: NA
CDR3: CASSPDVSGSPLHF
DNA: TGTGCCAGCTCACCCGACGTCTCGGGGTCACCCCTCCACTTT

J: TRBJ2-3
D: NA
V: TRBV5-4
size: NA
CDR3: CASSSGHQIFTDTQYF
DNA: TGTGCCAGCAGCTCTGGACACCAGATATTCACAGATACGCAGTATTTT

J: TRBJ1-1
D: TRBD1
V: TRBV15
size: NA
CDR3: CATSRDWRTGGIVMTEAFF
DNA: TGTGCCACCAGCAGAGATTGGAGGACAGGGGGCATTGTGATGACTGAAGCTTTCTTT

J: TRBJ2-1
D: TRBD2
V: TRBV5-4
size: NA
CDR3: CASSRAGLAGDGGNEQFF
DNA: TGTGCCAGCAGCCGGGCCGGACTAGCGGGGGACGGGGGCAATGAGCAGTTCTTC

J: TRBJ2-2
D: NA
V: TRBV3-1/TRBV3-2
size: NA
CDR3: CASSRQTPGELFF
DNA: TGTGCCAGCAGCCGCCAGACACCCGGGGAGCTGTTTTTT

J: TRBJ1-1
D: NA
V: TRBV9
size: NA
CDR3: CASSVVGGGEAFF
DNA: TGTGCCAGCAGCGTAGTTGGCGGGGGCGAAGCTTTCTTT

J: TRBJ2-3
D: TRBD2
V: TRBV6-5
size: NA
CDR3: CASSYTNRGGTDTQYF
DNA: TGTGCCAGCAGTTATACAAACCGGGGGGGCACAGATACGCAGTATTTT

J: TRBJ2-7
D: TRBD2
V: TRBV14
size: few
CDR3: CASSQAPLAGSHEQYF
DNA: TGTGCCAGCAGCCAAGCCCCACTAGCGGGGAGTCACGAGCAGTACTTC

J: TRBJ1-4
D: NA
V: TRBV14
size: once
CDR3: CASSQRPWGGWNEKLFF
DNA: TGTGCCAGCAGCCAGCGACCGTGGGGGGGGTGGAATGAAAAACTGTTTTTT

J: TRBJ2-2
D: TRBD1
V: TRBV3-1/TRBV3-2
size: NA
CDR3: CASSQVTGRNTGELFF
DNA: TGTGCCAGCAGCCAAGTGACAGGGAGAAACACCGGGGAGCTGTTTTTT

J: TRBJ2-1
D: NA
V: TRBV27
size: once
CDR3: CASSPFPGGMGAYNEQFF
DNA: TGTGCCAGCAGTCCGTTCCCTGGCGGGATGGGGGCCTACAATGAGCAGTTCTTC

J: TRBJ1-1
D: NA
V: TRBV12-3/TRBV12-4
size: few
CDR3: CASSLTGNTEAFF
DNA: TGTGCCAGCAGCCTGACGGGGAACACTGAAGCTTTCTTT

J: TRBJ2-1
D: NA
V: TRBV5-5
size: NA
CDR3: CASRRGPVQFF
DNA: TGTGCCAGCAGAAGGGGCCCCGTCCAGTTCTTC

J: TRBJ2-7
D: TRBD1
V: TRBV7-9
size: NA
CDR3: CASSPAGTGNYEQYF
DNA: TGTGCCAGCAGCCCTGCCGGGACAGGGAACTACGAGCAGTACTTC

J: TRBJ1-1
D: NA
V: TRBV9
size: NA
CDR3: CASSSRSLDTEAFF
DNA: TGTGCCAGCAGCAGTAGGAGCCTGGACACTGAAGCTTTCTTT

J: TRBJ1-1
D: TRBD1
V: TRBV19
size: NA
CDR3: CAVNQGGRLNTEAFF
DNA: TGTGCCGTCAACCAAGGGGGCAGGCTGAACACTGAAGCTTTCTTT

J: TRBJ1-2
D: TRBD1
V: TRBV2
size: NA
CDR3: CASSKSGQGSYGYTF
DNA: TGTGCCAGCTCTAAGTCGGGACAGGGAAGCTATGGCTACACCTTC

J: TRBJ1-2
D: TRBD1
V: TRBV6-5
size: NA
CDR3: CASSYDAGGGYTF
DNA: TGTGCCAGCAGCTACGATGCAGGGGGAGGCTACACCTTC

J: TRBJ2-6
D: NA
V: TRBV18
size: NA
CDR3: CASSPQGHSGANVLTF
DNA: TGTGCCAGCTCACCACAGGGGCACTCTGGGGCCAACGTCCTGACTTTC

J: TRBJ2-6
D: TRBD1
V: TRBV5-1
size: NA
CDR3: CASSLGDSGGSGANVLTF
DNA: TGCGCCAGCAGCTTGGGGGACAGCGGAGGCTCTGGGGCCAACGTCCTGACTTTC

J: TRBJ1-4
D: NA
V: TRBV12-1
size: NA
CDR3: CASSFYLSGTNEKLFF
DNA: TGTGCCAGCAGCTTCTATCTTTCGGGGACTAATGAAAAACTGTTTTTT

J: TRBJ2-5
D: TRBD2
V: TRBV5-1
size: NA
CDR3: CASSWTSGGVRETQYF
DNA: TGCGCCAGCAGCTGGACTAGCGGGGGGGTCAGGGAGACCCAGTACTTC

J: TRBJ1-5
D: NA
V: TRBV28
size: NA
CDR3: CASSWGGDRSQPQHF
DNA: TGTGCCAGCAGTTGGGGGGGAGACAGGTCTCAGCCCCAGCATTTT

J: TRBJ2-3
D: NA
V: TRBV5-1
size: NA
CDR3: CASKSVGLPTDTQYF
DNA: TGCGCCAGCAAAAGCGTGGGGCTTCCCACAGATACGCAGTATTTT

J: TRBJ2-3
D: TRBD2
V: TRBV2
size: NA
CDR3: CASKASGHTDTQYF
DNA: TGTGCCAGCAAGGCTAGCGGACACACAGATACGCAGTATTTT

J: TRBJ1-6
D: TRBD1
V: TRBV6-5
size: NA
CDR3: CASKPGDSDNSPLHF
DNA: TGTGCCAGCAAACCAGGGGACAGCGATAATTCACCCCTCCACTTT

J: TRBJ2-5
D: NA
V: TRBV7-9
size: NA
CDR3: CASSLRALTADQETQYF
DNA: TGTGCCAGCAGCTTGAGGGCCTTAACGGCTGATCAAGAGACCCAGTACTTC

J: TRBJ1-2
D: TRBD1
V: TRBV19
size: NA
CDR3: CASSDRGRGNYGYTF
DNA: TGTGCCAGCTCCGACAGGGGGCGAGGCAACTATGGCTACACCTTC

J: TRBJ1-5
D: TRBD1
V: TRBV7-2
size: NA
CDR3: CASSGGGTASNQPQHF
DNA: TGTGCCAGCAGCGGCGGCGGGACAGCATCCAATCAGCCCCAGCATTTT

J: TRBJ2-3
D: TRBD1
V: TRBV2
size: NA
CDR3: CASSSGTGTDTQYF
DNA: TGTGCCAGCAGTTCCGGGACAGGCACAGATACGCAGTATTTT

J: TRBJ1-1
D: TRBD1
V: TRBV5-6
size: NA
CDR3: CASTWTGGRGTEAFF
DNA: TGTGCCAGCACCTGGACAGGGGGACGGGGAACTGAAGCTTTCTTT

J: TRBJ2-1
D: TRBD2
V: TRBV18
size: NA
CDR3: CASSPPQAGGRYNEQFF
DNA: TGTGCCAGCTCACCACCTCAGGCGGGGGGCCGTTACAATGAGCAGTTCTTC

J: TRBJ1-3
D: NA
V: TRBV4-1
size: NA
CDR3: CASSQAVLGASGNTIYF
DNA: TGCGCCAGCAGCCAAGCTGTTCTGGGGGCGTCCGGAAACACCATATATTTT

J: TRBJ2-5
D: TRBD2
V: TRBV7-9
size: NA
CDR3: CASSPGLAETQYF
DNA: TGTGCCAGCAGCCCAGGACTAGCGGAGACCCAGTACTTC

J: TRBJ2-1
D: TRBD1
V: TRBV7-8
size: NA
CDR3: CASSLPGGWNEQFF
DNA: TGTGCCAGCAGCTTACCAGGGGGCTGGAATGAGCAGTTCTTC

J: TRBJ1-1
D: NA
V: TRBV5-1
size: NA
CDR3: CASSLLFGEAFF
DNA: TGCGCCAGCAGCCTCCTATTCGGTGAAGCTTTCTTT

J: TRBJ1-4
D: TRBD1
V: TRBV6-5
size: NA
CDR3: CASTRNRGEKLFF
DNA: TGTGCCAGCACCCGTAACAGGGGAGAAAAACTGTTTTTT

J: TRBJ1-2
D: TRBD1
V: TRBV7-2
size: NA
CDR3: CASSLAGTGDYGYTF
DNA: TGTGCCAGCAGCTTAGCCGGGACAGGGGACTATGGCTACACCTTC

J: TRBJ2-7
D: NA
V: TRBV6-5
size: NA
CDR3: CASSFPRYEQYF
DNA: TGTGCCAGCAGTTTCCCCCGGTACGAGCAGTACTTC

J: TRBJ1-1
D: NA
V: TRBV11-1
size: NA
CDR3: CASSLLGYGNTEAFF
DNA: TGTGCCAGCAGCTTACTAGGATATGGGAACACTGAAGCTTTCTTT

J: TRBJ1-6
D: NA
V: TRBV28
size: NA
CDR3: CASSGGWDNSPLHF
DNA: TGTGCCAGCAGCGGGGGGTGGGATAATTCACCCCTCCACTTT

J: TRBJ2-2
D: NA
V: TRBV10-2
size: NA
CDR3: CASSELAGELFF
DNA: TGCGCCAGCAGTGAGCTAGCCGGGGAGCTGTTTTTT

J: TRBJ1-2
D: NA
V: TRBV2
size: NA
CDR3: CASRYRADSYGYTF
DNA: TGTGCCAGCAGGTACAGGGCCGACTCTTATGGCTACACCTTC

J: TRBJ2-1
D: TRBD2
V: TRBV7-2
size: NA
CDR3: CASSPLADRYNEQFF
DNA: TGTGCCAGCAGTCCCCTAGCGGACCGGTACAATGAGCAGTTCTTC

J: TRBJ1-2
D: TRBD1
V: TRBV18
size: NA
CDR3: CASSPRRDRENSGYTF
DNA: TGTGCCAGCTCACCACGGAGGGACAGGGAAAATAGCGGCTACACCTTC

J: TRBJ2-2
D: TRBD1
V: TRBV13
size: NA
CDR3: CASSGRDSYTGELFF
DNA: TGTGCCAGCAGCGGACGGGACAGCTACACCGGGGAGCTGTTTTTT

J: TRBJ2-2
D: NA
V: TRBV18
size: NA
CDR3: CASSPRSRDDTGELFF
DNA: TGTGCCAGCTCACCACGGAGCAGGGATGACACCGGGGAGCTGTTTTTT

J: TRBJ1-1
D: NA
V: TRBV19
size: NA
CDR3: CASSIPAGANTEAFF
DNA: TGTGCCAGTAGTATTCCAGCGGGAGCGAACACTGAAGCTTTCTTT

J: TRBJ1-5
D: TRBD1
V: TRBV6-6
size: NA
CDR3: CASSITGGVNQPQHF
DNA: TGTGCCAGCAGTATTACAGGGGGGGTCAATCAGCCCCAGCATTTT

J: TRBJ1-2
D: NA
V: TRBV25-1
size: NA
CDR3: CASSDGRGARGYTF
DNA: TGTGCCAGCAGTGATGGGCGGGGGGCGAGAGGCTACACCTTC

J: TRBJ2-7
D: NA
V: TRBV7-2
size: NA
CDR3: CASSSALGAYEQYF
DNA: TGTGCCAGCAGCTCCGCGTTGGGGGCTTACGAGCAGTACTTC

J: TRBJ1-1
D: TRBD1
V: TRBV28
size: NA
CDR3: CASRRTGSPEAFF
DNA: TGTGCCAGCAGGCGGACAGGGAGTCCTGAAGCTTTCTTT

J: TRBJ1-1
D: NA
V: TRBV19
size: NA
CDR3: CASTEAGVAEAFF
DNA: TGTGCCAGTACCGAAGCAGGGGTTGCTGAAGCTTTCTTT

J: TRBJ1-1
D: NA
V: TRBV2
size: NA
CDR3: CASSGTGGVEAFF
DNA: TGTGCCAGCAGCGGGACTGGGGGGGTTGAAGCTTTCTTT

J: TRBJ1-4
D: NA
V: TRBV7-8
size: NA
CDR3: CASSLVLGSRLFF
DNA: TGTGCCAGCAGCTTAGTTTTGGGGAGTAGGTTGTTTTTT

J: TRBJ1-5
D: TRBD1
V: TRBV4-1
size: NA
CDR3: CASSPGQGAQPQHF
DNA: TGCGCCAGCAGCCCTGGACAGGGGGCTCAGCCCCAGCATTTT

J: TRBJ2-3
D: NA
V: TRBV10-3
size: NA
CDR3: CAISESTRITDTQYF
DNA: TGTGCCATCAGTGAGTCGACTAGGATCACAGATACGCAGTATTTT